The source of this T cell receptor beta chain is a study of T cells after yellow fever vaccination. Trimming took off 5 bases at V and 1 base at J, with 12 bases between the two ends. Germline V gene lookup returns CDR1 DFQATT and CDR2 SNEGSKA (reference sequence). This CDR3 spans 14 amino acids. TCRdb re-derived calls from the 5' RACE reads in MiXCR, one entry per CDR3 protein. The sample consists of under 550,000 distinct CDR3 sequences, roughly a fifth of them appearing once. At least ten counts were recorded for this clonotype. The sequence derives from a man aged 18 to 30 who received the YFV17D yellow fever vaccine. The chain is built from TRBV20-1 and TRBJ2-1; D unclear. Sequencing was performed on PBMCs, taken about 21 days after the first yellow fever vaccination. CDR3 sequence (DNA): TGCAGTGCTCTTCACGCCGCTTCCTACAATGAGCAGTTCTTC. Amino acid sequence: CSALHAASYNEQFF.